The next 29 T cell receptor beta chains were all read from a single sample in a study of T cell responses to AZD1222 COVID-19 vaccine. Profiling relied on immunoSEQ multiplex PCR, and the TCRdb table lists in-frame clones only, not all of them. Among some 120,000 clones, over 75% were seen once, and the ten largest hold approximately 7.5%. The starting material was peripheral blood, obtained on day 0 of AZD1222 vaccination. Receptors were obtained from an adult in good health.

J is TRBJ1-1 and V is TRBV7-9; D may be TRBD1 (5 bases). The CDR3 totals 15 residues. Germline V gives CDR1 SEHNR, CDR2 FQNEAQ (reference sequence). With 1 base removed from V and 7 bases from J, the gap between germline ends came to 16 bases. For the CDR3, the DNA is TGTGCCAGCAGCTTAGGATACGGGGACGGATATGAAGCTTTCTTT. The encoded protein is CASSLGYGDGYEAFF. The full variable domain, rest sourced from reference TRBV7-9 and TRBJ1-1, is DTGVSQNPRHKITKRGQNVTFRCDPISEHNRLYWYRQTLGQGPEFLTYFQNEAQLEKSRLLSDRFSAERPKGSFSTLEIQRTEQGDSAMYLCASSLGYGDGYEAFFGQGTRLTVV.

The chain couples TRBV7-9 to TRBJ1-1; D is undetermined. The CDR3 is made up of 12 amino acids. Germline V gene data show CDR1 as SEHNR and CDR2 as FQNEAQ (reference sequence). V was cut by 5 bases and J by 4 bases, with 8 bases left in between. CDR3 sequence: CASSPPSTEAFF. The CDR3 bases are TGTGCCAGCAGCCCTCCAAGCACTGAAGCTTTCTTT.

This clone appeared once. The CDR3 nucleotides read TGTGCCAGCAGCCGGACACCGTCGAACACCGGGGAGCTGTTTTTT. Translation gives CASSRTPSNTGELFF. V is TRBV3-1 (or the pseudogene TRBV3-2) and J is TRBJ2-2; TRBD1 might be the D (5 bases). CDR1 is LGHDT, CDR2 YNNKEL, per germline (reference sequence). Trimming removed 4 bases from V and 0 bases from J, with 9 bases in between. The CDR3 loop spans 15 amino acids.

The chain joins TRBV24-1 to TRBJ2-1, with unresolved D. The V end was cut by 3 bases, the J end by 7 bases, with 15 bases between. There are 15 residues in the CDR3. Germline V gene lookup returns CDR1 KGHDR and CDR2 SFDVKD. The CDR3 nucleotides are TGTGCCACCAGTGATGGCGCTCTTTCTGGAAATGAGCAGTTCTTC. Translation: CATSDGALSGNEQFF.

The rearrangement links TRBV5-4 to TRBJ2-3, with TRBD2 matching over 11 bases. The CDR3 has 15 residues. Germline V gene data show CDR1 as SGHNT and CDR2 as YYREEE (reference sequence). With V trimmed by 5 bases and J by 5 bases, 7 bases remained unmatched. CDR3 coding DNA: TGTGCCAGCAGACCTAGCGGGGGGCCGGAAGATACGCAGTATTTT. Protein sequence: CASRPSGGPEDTQYF.

The chain has TRBV9 and TRBJ1-2; tentatively, D is TRBD1 (6 bases). The CDR3 has 17 residues. Germline V gene lookup returns CDR1 SGDLS and CDR2 YYNGEE. With 3 bases removed from V and 0 bases from J, the gap between germline ends came to 18 bases. The CDR3 region is CASSAGSAGGANYGYTF. Here the CDR3 DNA reads TGTGCCAGCAGCGCAGGCTCCGCGGGGGGCGCTAACTATGGCTACACCTTC.

V usage is TRBV5-5 and J usage is TRBJ1-3, with D unresolved. This CDR3 has 15 amino acids. CDR1 is SGHKS, CDR2 YYEKEE, per germline (reference sequence). The V gene lost 2 bases and the J gene lost 0 bases, with 9 bases spanning the gap. CDR3 DNA: TGTGCCAGCAGCTTAAGACGGAGCTCTGGAAACACCATATATTTT. As protein: CASSLRRSSGNTIYF.

The chain couples TRBV11-2 to TRBJ1-1; a possible D gene is TRBD1 (5 bases). Between the trimmed V and J ends, which lost 2 bases and 8 bases, there was a span of 9 bases. The CDR3 sequence is 12 residues long. Germline assignment: CDR1 SGHAT and CDR2 FQNNGV. CDR3 nucleotides: TGTGCCAGCAGCTTATCCTGGGACGAAGCTTTCTTT. Protein sequence: CASSLSWDEAFF.

V gene TRBV2 combines with J gene TRBJ1-1, with a tentative D call TRBD1 (5 bases). This CDR3 spans 15 amino acids. V was shortened by 2 bases and J by 1 base, with 11 bases between the two germline ends. Germline V lookup: CDR1 SNHLY, CDR2 FYNNEI. Here the CDR3 DNA reads TGTGCCAGCAGTGAACGGGGCCTATCGAACACTGAAGCTTTCTTT. Protein: CASSERGLSNTEAFF.

The rearrangement links TRBV29-1 to TRBJ2-3; TRBD2 aligns across 8 bases. CDR1 is SQVTM, CDR2 ANQGSEA, per germline. This CDR3 region has 13 residues. The J segment lost 4 bases and the V segment lost 6 bases, leaving 6 bases of the junction unmatched. CDR3 loop: CSVTAGAPDTQYF. In DNA, the CDR3 is TGCAGCGTCACAGCGGGAGCCCCAGATACGCAGTATTTT.

The CDR3 bases are TGCGCCAGCAGCTCTATAGCGGGGGCCCGTTTATGGGAGCAGTTCTTC. The encoded protein is CASSSIAGARLWEQFF. The gene calls are TRBV5-1 and TRBJ2-1, with 9 bases lining up with TRBD2. Germline V CDR1 and CDR2: SGHRS, YFSETQ. The CDR3 consists of 16 residues. Trimming took 3 bases from V and 10 from J; bases not matched to a gene: 14.

This chain connects TRBV5-1 to TRBJ1-2; D gene unclear. V lost 0 bases to trimming and J lost 5 bases, with 11 bases between them. The germline gives CDR1 SGHRS, CDR2 YFSETQ. The CDR3 sequence is 14 residues long. This CDR3 reads CASSLDAGAYGYTF. The CDR3 DNA is TGCGCCAGCAGCTTGGATGCGGGCGCTTATGGCTACACCTTC.

This chain links TRBV4-2 with TRBJ2-7; D gene unclear. The CDR3 loop spans 13 amino acids. V shed 0 bases and J shed 2 bases, with 5 bases lying between them. Germline loops: CDR1 LGHNA, CDR2 YNFKEQ. The chain's CDR3 is CASSQDRPYEQYF. DNA for the CDR3: TGTGCCAGCAGCCAAGACAGGCCCTACGAGCAGTACTTC.

The J gene is TRBJ2-3, the V gene TRBV15; 7 bases map to TRBD2. Trimming cost V 0 bases and J 2 bases; bases outside gene matches: 11. CDR1 and CDR2 (germline): LNHNV, YYDKDF (reference sequence). The CDR3 is 18 amino acids. DNA for the CDR3: TGTGCCACCAGCAGAGATGGGGGAAGCGGGGAACTCACAGATACGCAGTATTTT. It yields the protein CATSRDGGSGELTDTQYF.

V and J are TRBV5-6 and TRBJ2-3; 7 nucleotides match TRBD2. The germline V gene encodes CDR1 SGHDT and CDR2 YYEEEE. V lost 2 bases, J lost 10 bases, and 19 bases stayed unmatched. The CDR3 totals 17 residues. This chain's CDR3 is CASSLVNGTIPDTAQYF. The CDR3 bases are TGTGCCAGCAGCTTAGTTAACGGGACTATACCTGATACGGCGCAGTATTTT.

The chain uses TRBV5-5 and TRBJ2-2; D gene ambiguous. The germline CDR1 and CDR2 sequences are SGHKS and YYEKEE (reference sequence). The length of the CDR3 is 12 residues. Trimming left V 4 bases short and J 8 bases short, with 9 bases between. CDR3 in amino acids: CASSLPVGELFF. DNA for the CDR3: TGTGCCAGCAGCCTACCCGTTGGGGAGCTGTTTTTT.

The rearrangement uses TRBV30 and TRBJ1-3; D is uncertain. Germline CDR1 is GTSNPN and CDR2 is SVGIG (reference sequence). V shed 4 bases and J shed 3 bases, with 7 bases lying between them. The CDR3 totals 12 residues. The chain's CDR3 is CAWTNDGNTIYF. The CDR3 coding sequence is TGTGCCTGGACAAATGATGGAAACACCATATATTTT. Together with reference TRBV30 and TRBJ1-3, the CDR3 gives the full variable domain: SQTIHQWPATLVQPVGSPLSLECTVEGTSNPNLYWYRQAAGRGLQLLFYSVGIGQISSEVPQNLSASRPQDRQFILSSKKLLLSDSGFYLCAWTNDGNTIYFGEGSWLTVV.

A few counts support this clone. The V and J genes are TRBV28 and TRBJ1-1, with TRBD1 matching 9 bases. Germline CDR1 MDHEN, CDR2 SYDVKM. V was pared by 6 bases and J by 13 bases, with 6 bases of the junction left unmatched. The CDR3 spans 11 residues. CDR3 loop: CASRAGQGGFF. DNA for the CDR3: TGTGCCAGCAGGGCGGGACAGGGCGGTTTCTTT.

The rearrangement links TRBV9 to TRBJ2-7; tentatively, D is TRBD1 (6 bases). The germline V gene has CDR1 SGDLS and CDR2 YYNGEE. Between the trimmed V and J ends, which lost 2 bases and 5 bases, there was a span of 14 bases. The CDR3 consists of 14 residues. As DNA, the CDR3 is TGTGCCAGCAGCGTCGCACAGGGTTTGGACGAGCAGTACTTC. This translates into CASSVAQGLDEQYF.

The gene calls are TRBV20-1 and TRBJ2-3; 7 bases fit TRBD2. CDR1 DFQATT and CDR2 SNEGSKA come from the germline V gene (reference sequence). The CDR3 is 16 amino acids. J gave up 1 base and V 6 bases, and 13 bases lay outside the gene matches. The DNA of the CDR3 is TGCAGTGCCAGTGTGTCGCGCGGGGGTCGCACAGATACGCAGTATTTT. Its protein is CSASVSRGGRTDTQYF.

The chain joins TRBV5-5 to TRBJ1-3, with TRBD1 as a possible D gene (5 bases). With 0 bases removed from V and 3 bases from J, the gap between germline ends came to 13 bases. Germline CDR1 is SGHKS and CDR2 is YYEKEE (reference sequence). The CDR3 is 16 residues long. The DNA of the CDR3 is TGTGCCAGCAGCTTGGGAACGGGACTGGGTGGAAACACCATATATTTT. Amino acids: CASSLGTGLGGNTIYF.

The chain recombines TRBV28 with TRBJ1-2; weak D call: TRBD1 (6 bases). The ends were cut back, 8 bases at V and 4 bases at J, with 26 bases in the middle. CDR1 and CDR2 (germline): MDHEN, SYDVKM. CDR3 length: 17 residues. The CDR3 nucleotides are TGTGCCAGCGGGGAGACAGGTCCAACCACGGGGGTCTATGGCTACACCTTC. This translates into CASGETGPTTGVYGYTF.

The chain combines TRBV15 with TRBJ1-2, with 7 bases that match TRBD1. Trimming cost V 5 bases and J 7 bases; bases outside gene matches: 10. This CDR3 has 14 amino acids. Germline V gives CDR1 LNHNV, CDR2 YYDKDF (reference sequence). In DNA form, the CDR3 reads TGTGCCACCAGCTTTAGAACGACAGGGAGTGGCTACACCTTC. It is translated as CATSFRTTGSGYTF.

This chain links TRBV30 with TRBJ2-7, with 7 bases fitting TRBD1. This CDR3 contains 13 residues. Germline values: CDR1 GTSNPN, CDR2 SVGIG (reference sequence). The V segment lost 0 bases and the J segment 7 bases; nucleotides outside the gene matches: 6. CDR3: CAWSVLQGIEQYF. The CDR3 coding sequence is TGTGCCTGGAGTGTTTTACAGGGGATTGAGCAGTACTTC.

The chain joins TRBV28 to TRBJ1-3; no reliable D call. The V and J ends lost 3 bases and 4 bases respectively, with 19 bases between them. The germline gives CDR1 MDHEN, CDR2 SYDVKM. The CDR3 has 17 residues. This CDR3 is CASSLGTRILWGNTIYF. The CDR3 DNA reads as TGTGCCAGCAGTTTGGGCACTAGGATCCTCTGGGGAAACACCATATATTTT.

The chain combines TRBV18 with TRBJ1-1; 8 bases align to TRBD1. Losses at the gene ends were 4 bases for V and 5 bases for J; bases not matched to a gene: 6. Germline V lookup: CDR1 KGHSH, CDR2 LQKENI. This CDR3 contains 14 residues. CDR3 DNA sequence: TGTGCCAGCTCACTCGGGACAGGAGAGACTGAAGCTTTCTTT. Translating gives CASSLGTGETEAFF.

This chain uses TRBV7-2 with TRBJ1-4; 8 nucleotides align to TRBD1. The CDR3 sequence is 18 residues long. CDR1 is SGHTA, CDR2 FQGNSA, per germline. The trim removed 0 bases at V and 8 bases at J, leaving 14 bases unmatched. In nucleotides, the CDR3 is TGTGCCAGCAGCTTAGCACACCAGACAGGGGCCCTGAGGGAAAAACTGTTTTTT. Amino acids: CASSLAHQTGALREKLFF.

This chain uses TRBV3-1 (or the pseudogene TRBV3-2) with TRBJ1-2, with D tentatively TRBD1 (5 bases). V lost 0 bases and J 8 bases, leaving 13 bases between the germline ends. CDR3 length equals 14 residues. Germline V CDR1 and CDR2: LGHDT, YNNKEL (reference sequence). The CDR3 region has the DNA TGTGCCAGCAGCCAAGAGTCGACCCCAGGGGGCTACACCTTC. Its protein is CASSQESTPGGYTF.

V and J are TRBV12-3 or TRBV12-4 and TRBJ1-2, with D uncertain. V lost 4 bases and J lost 3, with 6 bases in between. CDR3 length equals 12 residues. Here the CDR3 DNA reads TGTGCCAGCAGTTACCAGGACTATGGCTACACCTTC. Its translation is CASSYQDYGYTF.